This paragraph reports one TCR beta chain. The antigen is unknown. The data derive from a study of T cell responses to AZD1222 COVID-19 vaccine. About the research overall: Second-dose timings of about 4 or about 12 weeks were pooled.

Data came from immunoSEQ multiplex PCR; TCRdb stores just in-frame clones and leaves some out. This sample has over 150,000 clones, with about nine tenths found just once. Points from the study as a whole: Donors were mostly white British, more females; clonal diversity possibly underestimated. Sampled repertoires all dated from after the peak T cell response.

The CDR3 runs to 15 residues. Trimming took off 5 bases at V and 6 bases at J, with 17 bases between the two ends. Looked up from germline, CDR1 is SEHNR and CDR2 is FQNEAQ (reference sequence). The chain has TRBV7-9 and TRBJ1-5; unclear D gene. Sample: peripheral blood, taken on day 0 of AZD1222 vaccination. This TCR was sampled from an adult in good health. This CDR3 is CASSLGDVSGQPQHF. For the CDR3, the DNA is TGTGCCAGCAGCCTTGGGGATGTAAGTGGTCAGCCCCAGCATTTT. The variable domain in full, with the rest retrieved from reference TRBV7-9 and TRBJ1-5, is DTGVSQNPRHKITKRGQNVTFRCDPISEHNRLYWYRQTLGQGPEFLTYFQNEAQLEKSRLLSDRFSAERPKGSFSTLEIQRTEQGDSAMYLCASSLGDVSGQPQHFGDGTRLSIL.